The 26 T cell receptor beta chains reported below all come from one sample, sequenced in a study of cytomegalovirus exposure and HLA in healthy donors. PCR amplification relied on 60 Vbeta primers (plus 13 Jbeta primers). Sequencing used immunoSEQ multiplex PCR; TCRdb keeps in-frame clones, though not all of them. Recorded for this sample: approximately 150,000 clones. The sample comprised PBMCs. The receptors come from a woman aged 45-59 years in good health and CMV-seronegative.

This chain joins TRBV5-1 and TRBJ2-2, with 8 nucleotides matching TRBD1. Germline V gives CDR1 SGHRS, CDR2 YFSETQ. This CDR3 is built from 16 residues. Unmatched junction bases numbered 7, after V lost 4 bases and J lost 2 bases. The CDR3 loop reads CASSRDRLVNTGELFF. The CDR3 DNA reads as TGCGCCAGCAGCCGGGACAGGCTCGTTAACACCGGGGAGCTGTTTTTT.

The gene calls are TRBV5-1 and TRBJ1-5; 9 nucleotides align to TRBD1. Germline V CDR1 and CDR2: SGHRS, YFSETQ. The ends lost 3 bases at V and 2 bases at J; junction bases unmatched: 9. This CDR3 comprises 17 residues. The CDR3 is CASSWRRTGAGNQPQHF. Here the CDR3 DNA reads TGCGCCAGCAGCTGGAGGAGGACAGGGGCTGGCAATCAGCCCCAGCATTTT. Variable domain in full (rest from reference TRBV5-1 and TRBJ1-5): KAGVTQTPRYLIKTRGQQVTLSCSPISGHRSVSWYQQTPGQGLQFLFEYFSETQRNKGNFPGRFSGRQFSNSRSEMNVSTLELGDSALYLCASSWRRTGAGNQPQHFGDGTRLSIL.

The gene calls are TRBV4-1 and TRBJ2-1; 16 positions match TRBD2. The V gene end was trimmed by 0 bases and the J gene end by 7 bases; junction bases not matched to a gene: 3. The CDR3 contains 17 residues. CDR1 and CDR2 from the germline V gene are MGHRA and YSYEKL. The CDR3, as DNA: TGCGCCAGCAGCCAAGAGGGACTAGCGGGGGGGCGTAATGAGCAGTTCTTC. Its translation is CASSQEGLAGGRNEQFF.

The V call is TRBV4-3, the J call TRBJ2-7; D gene ambiguous. Trimming cost V 4 bases and J 2 bases, with 12 bases left between them. The CDR3 totals 14 residues. In germline, CDR1 is LGHNA, CDR2 YSLEER. CDR3 amino acids: CASSPQYIPYEQYF. The DNA of the CDR3 is TGCGCCAGCAGCCCCCAGTATATCCCCTACGAGCAGTACTTC.

This chain joins TRBV5-4 and TRBJ2-5; 7 bases are shared with TRBD2. Per the germline V gene, CDR1 is SGHNT and CDR2 is YYREEE (reference sequence). CDR3 size: 14 residues. After removal of 4 bases from V and 4 bases from J, the junction contained 7 bases not matched to a gene. CDR3 sequence (DNA): TGTGCCAGCAGCGCCACGGGGGGAGGAGAGACCCAGTACTTC. It yields the protein CASSATGGGETQYF.

The CDR3, as DNA: TGTGCCAGCTCACTTGGGTCAGGGAATCAGCCCCAGCATTTT. Protein sequence: CASSLGSGNQPQHF. The chain carries TRBV6-1 and TRBJ1-5; D is perhaps TRBD1 (5 bases). Trimming left V 8 bases short and J 4 bases short, with 15 bases between. Looked up from germline, CDR1 is MNHNS and CDR2 is SASEGT. The CDR3 length is 14 residues.

This chain uses TRBV27 with TRBJ1-3; a weak D match, TRBD1 (6 bases). The germline V gene encodes CDR1 MNHEY and CDR2 SMNVEV (reference sequence). This CDR3 region has 14 residues. Trimming shortened V by 2 bases and J by 3 bases, and 8 bases separated the two germline ends. CDR3 bases: TGTGCCAGCAGTTTAGCAGGGGTTGGAAACACCATATATTTT. Residues: CASSLAGVGNTIYF.

The rearrangement uses TRBV18 and TRBJ2-7; 10 positions agree with TRBD2. The CDR3 loop spans 14 amino acids. The junction had 3 bases not matched to a gene; V was cut back by 5 bases and J by 2 bases. Germline assignment: CDR1 KGHSH and CDR2 LQKENI. The DNA for the CDR3 is TGTGCCAGCTCAGCTAGCGGGAGTGCCTACGAGCAGTACTTC. This gives the protein CASSASGSAYEQYF.

This chain connects TRBV6-6 to TRBJ2-7; 7 bases fit TRBD2. Germline V lookup: CDR1 MNHNY, CDR2 SVGAGI (reference sequence). The length of the CDR3 is 13 residues. V dropped 2 bases and J dropped 5; count of bases not matched to a gene: 3. The CDR3 bases are TGTGCCAGCAGTTACGGGGGGGGGAACGAGCAGTACTTC. Translation gives CASSYGGGNEQYF.

This chain uses TRBV18 with TRBJ2-1, with TRBD2 matching over 8 bases. Germline assignment: CDR1 KGHSH and CDR2 LQKENI. The CDR3 sequence is 17 residues long. J lost 4 bases, V lost 5 bases, and 13 bases had no gene match. In DNA, the CDR3 is TGTGCCAGCTCATTAGGATTGCGGGGGGCTACTTACAATGAGCAGTTCTTC. It codes for CASSLGLRGATYNEQFF.

This chain links TRBV19 with TRBJ2-7, with TRBD2 identical over 9 bases. The CDR3 totals 14 residues. The ends lost 4 bases at V and 4 bases at J; junction bases unmatched: 5. Germline V CDR1 and CDR2: LNHDA, SQIVND (reference sequence). This CDR3 reads CASSTSGINYEQYF. Here the CDR3 DNA reads TGTGCCAGTAGTACTAGCGGGATTAATTACGAGCAGTACTTC.

The CDR3 sequence is CASSPRGLNEKLFF. The CDR3 bases are TGTGCCAGCAGCCCAAGAGGCCTTAATGAAAAACTGTTTTTT. The chain is built from TRBV9 and TRBJ1-4; D is unclear. The CDR3 spans 14 residues. V lost 4 bases and J lost 4, with 11 bases in between. From germline, CDR1 is SGDLS and CDR2 YYNGEE.

The gene calls are TRBV28 and TRBJ1-1, with 10 bases that match TRBD1. Losses at the gene ends were 5 bases for V and 1 base for J; bases not matched to a gene: 10. The CDR3 spans 17 residues. The V gene's germline CDR1 is MDHEN and CDR2 SYDVKM. CDR3 sequence (DNA): TGTGCCAGCAGTCAACCGGGACAGGGGATGGGGAACACTGAAGCTTTCTTT. Its protein product is CASSQPGQGMGNTEAFF.

The chain joins TRBV7-9 to TRBJ2-7, with 8 bases identical to TRBD1. V dropped 4 bases and J dropped 2; count of bases not matched to a gene: 4. The length of the CDR3 is 14 residues. Germline V gene data show CDR1 as SEHNR and CDR2 as FQNEAQ (reference sequence). This CDR3 is CASSSRDRTYEQYF. The CDR3 DNA reads as TGTGCCAGCAGCTCCCGGGACAGGACCTACGAGCAGTACTTC.

This rearrangement joins TRBV28 to TRBJ1-1; TRBD1 might be the D (6 bases). The CDR3 contains 13 residues. The germline V gene encodes CDR1 MDHEN and CDR2 SYDVKM. Trimming left V 6 bases short and J 1 base short, with 9 bases between. The CDR3 loop is CASRFRGNTEAFF. DNA for the CDR3: TGTGCCAGCAGGTTCAGGGGGAACACTGAAGCTTTCTTT.

The genes are TRBV9 and TRBJ1-1, with 7 bases identical to TRBD1. The V gene's germline CDR1 is SGDLS and CDR2 YYNGEE. V was clipped by 3 bases and J by 1 base; unmatched bases: 3. This CDR3 comprises 14 residues. The CDR3 sequence is CASSASGGNTEAFF. Here the CDR3 DNA reads TGTGCCAGCAGCGCCTCAGGGGGGAACACTGAAGCTTTCTTT. Based on the CDR3 plus reference TRBV9 and TRBJ1-1, the full variable domain is DSGVTQTPKHLITATGQRVTLRCSPRSGDLSVYWYQQSLDQGLQFLIQYYNGEERAKGNILERFSAQQFPDLHSELNLSSLELGDSALYFCASSASGGNTEAFFGQGTRLTVV.

The genes are TRBV7-2 and TRBJ2-1, with D perhaps matching TRBD2 (5 bases). Trimming cost V 3 bases and J 10 bases, with 19 bases left between them. The CDR3 totals 15 residues. Per germline, CDR1 SGHTA and CDR2 FQGNSA. The CDR3 region has the DNA TGTGCCAGCAGCTTGCCACCACTAGACATCATGGAGCAGTTCTTC. Its protein is CASSLPPLDIMEQFF.

CDR3 DNA: TGTGCCAGCGTGACAGGGCGAGGTTGGACTGAAGCTTTCTTT. As protein: CASVTGRGWTEAFF. The chain combines TRBV28 with TRBJ1-1, with TRBD1 matching 7 bases. Germline lookup yields CDR1 MDHEN and CDR2 SYDVKM. CDR3 length: 14 amino acids. Trimming removed 8 bases from V and 5 bases from J; junction bases left unmatched: 11.

The V gene is TRBV6-1, the J gene TRBJ2-7; D not certain. V was trimmed by 5 bases and J by 0 bases, leaving 5 bases between them. This CDR3 has 12 amino acids. Per the germline V gene, CDR1 is MNHNS and CDR2 is SASEGT. CDR3 amino acids: CASSFSSYEQYF. CDR3 nucleotides: TGTGCCAGCAGTTTTAGCTCCTACGAGCAGTACTTC.

This rearrangement joins TRBV5-6 to TRBJ1-2; D is unclear. Germline V gene sequence: CDR1 SGHDT, CDR2 YYEEEE. CDR3 length: 14 amino acids. V lost 6 bases, J lost 4 bases, and 16 bases lay in between. CDR3 sequence: CASTEKVAIYGYTF. Here the CDR3 DNA reads TGTGCCAGCACCGAGAAGGTAGCTATCTATGGCTACACCTTC.

V gene TRBV28 combines with J gene TRBJ1-1; no clear D. V was cut by 6 bases and J by 0 bases, with 14 bases left in between. The CDR3 spans 15 residues. Germline V gene data show CDR1 as MDHEN and CDR2 as SYDVKM. The CDR3 DNA reads as TGTGCCAGCAGCCCGGTCGGTATAATGAACACTGAAGCTTTCTTT. This codes for CASSPVGIMNTEAFF.

The rearrangement links TRBV25-1 to TRBJ1-2; 9 bases align to TRBD1. The V gene end was trimmed by 6 bases and the J gene end by 3 bases; junction bases not matched to a gene: 8. Germline CDR1 is MGHDK and CDR2 is SYGVNS. CDR3 size: 15 residues. CDR3 in DNA: TGTGCCAGCAGCCTAGGGGACAGGGTAGACTATGGCTACACCTTC. Residues: CASSLGDRVDYGYTF.

The chain recombines TRBV5-1 with TRBJ2-5; D perhaps matches TRBD2 (5 bases). Trimming cost V 3 bases and J 0 bases, with 9 bases left between them. The germline V gene has CDR1 SGHRS and CDR2 YFSETQ. This CDR3 spans 14 amino acids. The CDR3 DNA reads as TGCGCCAGCAGCTCCGAGCGGAACCAAGAGACCCAGTACTTC. Its protein is CASSSERNQETQYF.

The gene calls are TRBV6-5 and TRBJ2-7, with 7 bases fitting TRBD2. After removal of 2 bases from V and 3 bases from J, the junction contained 10 bases not matched to a gene. CDR1 MNHEY and CDR2 SVGAGI come from the germline V gene. The CDR3 length is 16 residues. CDR3 DNA: TGTGCCAGCAGTTACATCCTAGGAGCGGGGATCTACGAGCAGTACTTC. It codes for CASSYILGAGIYEQYF.

The chain is built from TRBV27 and TRBJ2-5, with D uncertain. The V gene lost 5 bases and the J gene lost 4 bases, with 14 bases spanning the gap. The germline CDR1 and CDR2 sequences are MNHEY and SMNVEV (reference sequence). There are 14 residues in the CDR3. The CDR3 protein is CASSPDWSGETQYF. As DNA, the CDR3 is TGTGCCAGCAGTCCTGACTGGTCGGGAGAGACCCAGTACTTC.

The genes are TRBV7-9 and TRBJ2-7, with unresolved D. This CDR3 is built from 16 residues. The V gene's germline CDR1 is SEHNR and CDR2 FQNEAQ (reference sequence). V was clipped by 1 base and J by 3 bases, with 16 bases between them. This CDR3 is CASSLVPFGSHYEQYF. The CDR3 region has the DNA TGTGCCAGCAGCTTAGTGCCCTTCGGGTCCCACTACGAGCAGTACTTC.